This TCR beta chain was identified during a study of blood T cell repertoires in COVID-19. Across the whole study: Material from acute and convalescent COVID-19 was sourced from the United States, Italy and Spain. The cDNA or gDNA used as material had been derived from T cells, B-cell-depleted T cells, or PBMCs.

The CDR3 runs 15 residues. Germline V gene data show CDR1 as MNHEY and CDR2 as SVGAGI. V was clipped by 6 bases and J by 0 bases, with 12 bases between them. Sequencing used immunoSEQ multiplex PCR; TCRdb keeps in-frame clones, though not all of them. This table holds 210,000 or so clones, 75% to 85% found once. The material sequenced was peripheral blood. V gene TRBV6-5 combines with J gene TRBJ1-3, with D perhaps TRBD1 (5 bases). This TCR derives from a man aged 45 to 65 with COVID-19, enrolled during active disease. The CDR3, as DNA: TGTGCCAGCAGCCGGGGGGTCGCCTCTGGAAACACCATATATTTT. Residues: CASSRGVASGNTIYF.